This T cell receptor beta chain was found in a study of blood T cell repertoires in COVID-19. The wider study: The United States, Italy and Spain supplied acute and convalescent COVID-19 samples. PBMCs, B-cell-depleted T cells, or T cells provided the cDNA or gDNA that made up the material.

Authors' analysis steps: Counts of nucleated cells, estimated from reference gene primer amplification, were obtained. Clones were read by immunoSEQ multiplex PCR, and TCRdb kept only the in-frame ones, dropping some. That table furnishes V, J and clone size, whereas the DNA furnished D and trimming. The sample lists over 100,000 clones, more than 70% occurring once. The germline V gene encodes CDR1 MNHNY and CDR2 SVGAGI (reference sequence). V was trimmed by 2 bases and J by 2 bases, leaving 6 bases between them. This CDR3 region has 13 residues. Material for sequencing was peripheral blood. This receptor was taken from a man in his forties or fifties with acute or convalescent COVID-19. The V gene is TRBV6-6, the J gene TRBJ1-1; D gene ambiguous. The CDR3 loop is CASSYAVNTEAFF. DNA of the CDR3: TGTGCCAGCAGTTACGCGGTTAACACTGAAGCTTTCTTT.